This T cell receptor (beta chain) appears in the sequencing data of a study of T cells after yellow fever vaccination (dated by TCRdb to about 2019). Broadly, across the study: Libraries from fractions with low cell numbers were prepared with the SMART-Seq v4 Ultra Low Input RNA kit. To track T-cell clones before and after primary and booster YFV17D yellow fever vaccination, bulk TCR alpha and beta repertoires were sequenced longitudinally. Two healthy male donors, one aged 18 to 29 and one aged 30 to 39 years, were included in the cohort. Bulk PBMC replicates and cell subsets were isolated from blood drawn at multiple timepoints before and after both primary and secondary immunization. General conclusions and limits of the study: The secondary T-cell response was found to be weaker but faster than the primary response, with a peak reached on day 5 rather than on day 15. Most clones expanded after primary vaccination were re-detected after the booster (96% of CD4 and 80% to 90% of CD8), suggesting broad memory maintenance. Because only two donors were included in the study, the extent to which the findings can be generalized is limited. Because abundant contaminating clonotypes from the bulk population could be contained in FACS-sorted repertoires, computational filtering was required. A small share of clonotypes was detected in both CD4 and CD8 compartments, with the overlap likely arising from convergent recombination.

In the paper's terms, the treatment or condition label means: live attenuated yellow fever vaccine strain. A standard Ficoll-Paque protocol was used to isolate PBMCs from peripheral blood. Dynabeads CD4 and CD8 positive selection kits were used to isolate the CD4 and CD8 T-cell fractions. RNA was extracted with TriZol from bulk PBMCs, CD4 and CD8 fractions, and dextramer-positive and dextramer-negative fractions. This clonotype came up a few times. Its antigen specificity is not known. No clone much larger than this one lies a single base away; base qualities are absent. The CDR3 runs 14 residues from the cysteine to the phenylalanine. Only the CDR3 DNA stays, 42 bases, in frame from base 1. Based on the germline V gene (reference sequence), the CDR1 and CDR2 sequences are LNHDA and SQIVND. From V the trimming removes 6 bases and from J it removes 4 bases, while the gene matches leave 7 bases of the junction unaccounted for.

TCRdb shows the sequencer as Illumina NovaSeq 6000. Synthesis of TCR cDNA relied on 5'RACE template switching, a step that introduced a universal primer site along with unique molecular identifiers. cDNA synthesis was primed from both the TCR alpha and TCR beta constant segments. Library amplification involved two PCR steps, and the second step added sample barcodes and sequencing adapters. Sequencing of libraries was done on Illumina HiSeq 2500 (2x100 bp) or NovaSeq (2x150 bp). As for the original processing: MIGEC was used to demultiplex reads and collapse the reads into UMI consensus sequences, and MiXCR was used for V(D)J alignment. Clonotypes responding to the vaccine were identified with edgeR on replicate PBMC samples, with the criteria of FDR below 0.01 and a log2 fold change above 5 up to day 15. CD4 or CD8 identity was assigned to each bulk clonotype according to whether the clonotype was present at higher abundance in the sequenced CD4 repertoire or the sequenced CD8 repertoire. TCRdb redid the processing of the public reads, applying fastp at Q25 and MiXCR, and retained in-frame beta chains. Rows with one shared CDR3 protein collapse into an entry with the most common genes and DNA. It is TCRdb's table, rather than the study itself, that gives the V and J calls and clone size. This sample is represented by 250,000 to 300,000 distinct CDR3 sequences; roughly 4.8% of them were singletons. Around 3.5% of the sample belongs to the ten largest clones.

This chain is built from TRBV19 and TRBJ2-5; TRBD2 fits 8 bases in the junction. The sample was CD4+ T cells sorted from PBMCs, taken on the day of the yellow fever booster vaccination. This clonotype was sampled from a man younger than 30 who received the YFV17D yellow fever vaccine. The DNA reads as follows: TGTGCCAGTAGCAACGGGGGGGCGGGAGAGACCCAGTACTTC. Its protein product is CASSNGGAGETQYF. With the rest looked up from the reference TRBV19 and TRBJ2-5 genes rather than sequenced, the full variable domain is DGGITQSPKYLFRKEGQNVTLSCEQNLNHDAMYWYRQDPGQGLRLIYYSQIVNDFQKGDIAEGYSVSREKKESFPLTVTSAQKNPTAFYLCASSNGGAGETQYFGPGTRLLVL.